The clone carrying this T cell receptor (beta chain) was detected only a few times. The antigen is not known. Germline CDR1 reads MDHEN; CDR2 reads SYDVKM. V was pared by 7 bases and J by 7 bases, with 11 bases of the junction left unmatched. This CDR3 has 15 residues. Every isolated RNA sample was fully reverse transcribed, so sequencing captured expressed TCRB transcripts. Generated by immunoSEQ multiplex PCR, the TCRdb table keeps only in-frame clones and is missing some. This sample carries fewer than 300,000 clones, roughly 20% of them seen once, and the ten largest clones take about 0.027%. The sample is drawn from a study of beta chain features in type 1 diabetes. Overall study findings and caveats: Moderately but significantly shorter TCRB CDR3s were found in Type 1 diabetes patients in all four CD4+ subsets.

This receptor was identified in a woman aged 35 to 49 with type 1 diabetes. J is TRBJ2-1 and V is TRBV28, with 9 bases lining up with TRBD1. The sequencing sample was made of naive CD4+ T cells from blood. The CDR3 DNA reads as TGTGCCAGCATCCTACCGGGACAGGGAGGGAATGAGCAGTTCTTC. Protein sequence: CASILPGQGGNEQFF.